This TCR beta chain was captured in a study of OX40 agonist ivuxolimab in advanced cancers. Study summary: Patients were roughly 83% male with ages roughly 20 to 90, mean 60.

Of note for this clone: Its specificity is not known.

Per the germline V gene, CDR1 is SGHRS and CDR2 is YFSETQ. The CDR3 is 19 amino acids. Trimming stripped 4 bases from V and 1 base from J, with 23 bases between. Study findings and constraints: Still undetermined is the antigen specificity of the expanded peripheral T cells. Among the lowest peripheral clonal expansion occurred in 0.1-3.0 mg/kg partial responders. A proportion of nonresponders additionally exhibited low normalized T-cell clonal expansion.

Profiling relied on immunoSEQ multiplex PCR, and the TCRdb table lists in-frame clones only, not all of them. The data contain tens of thousands of clones, around nine tenths of them singletons. This TCR was recovered from an adult with an advanced solid tumor such as melanoma, head and neck, liver or kidney cancer. The chain couples TRBV5-1 to TRBJ2-2, with D tentatively TRBD2 (5 bases). Specimen: CD4+ or CD8+ T cells sorted from blood, collected in a trial of the OX40 agonist ivuxolimab. CDR3 DNA: TGCGCCAGCAGCCGACTACTAGTCGGGTATCGGCAGAACACCGGGGAGCTGTTTTTT. Protein: CASSRLLVGYRQNTGELFF. The full variable domain, completed using reference TRBV5-1 and TRBJ2-2, is KAGVTQTPRYLIKTRGQQVTLSCSPISGHRSVSWYQQTPGQGLQFLFEYFSETQRNKGNFPGRFSGRQFSNSRSEMNVSTLELGDSALYLCASSRLLVGYRQNTGELFFGEGSRLTVL.